One sample yielded the 11 T cell receptor beta chains listed below, sequenced in a study of CD8 T cells in ankylosing spondylitis. TCRdb passed the 5' RACE reads through MiXCR, listing each CDR3 protein once. The table shows around 130,000 distinct CDR3 sequences, with roughly 7.3% occurring only once. What was sequenced was blood, either unsorted or a sorted T cell fraction (not recorded which). The receptors come from a male donor with ankylosing spondylitis or in good health (not recorded which).

Concerning this clonotype itself: A read error may be the cause here, since a much bigger clone is one base away. This likely comes from a read error, as the CDR3 has no conserved phenylalanine or tryptophan at its end. The gene calls are TRBV12-3 or TRBV12-4 and TRBJ1-1; 9 bases are shared with TRBD1. The CDR3 is 13 amino acids. After removal of 7 bases from V and 1 base from J, the junction contained 1 base not matched to a gene. The DNA of the CDR3 is TGTGCCAGCATGGACAGGGGGAACACTGAAGCTTTCCTT. Protein product: CASMDRGNTEAFL.

In this sample, this clonotype turned up many times. V usage is TRBV6-1 and J usage is TRBJ2-3, with 9 bases that match TRBD2. With 6 bases clipped from V and 2 bases from J, the junction kept 9 bases outside the gene matches. The germline V gene encodes CDR1 MNHNS and CDR2 SASEGT. There are 16 residues in the CDR3. CDR3 bases: TGTGCCAGCAGCGACTACGGACTAGCGAACACAGATACGCAGTATTTT. Its translation is CASSDYGLANTDTQYF.

This clonotype was detected many times. The chain joins TRBV7-9 to TRBJ2-3; the match to TRBD2 covers 10 bases. The V and J ends lost 3 bases and 0 bases, in that order; junction bases with no gene match: 3. CDR3 length: 16 amino acids. Germline V lookup: CDR1 SEHNR, CDR2 FQNEAQ (reference sequence). CDR3 in amino acids: CASSFTSGDSTDTQYF. The DNA for the CDR3 is TGTGCCAGCAGCTTCACTAGCGGGGATAGCACAGATACGCAGTATTTT.

This clonotype was recorded at least ten times. The V and J genes are TRBV29-1 and TRBJ2-1, with TRBD2 as a possible D gene (6 bases). Trimming removed 5 bases from V and 4 bases from J, with 9 bases in between. CDR3 length equals 12 residues. In germline, CDR1 is SQVTM, CDR2 ANQGSEA. CDR3 nucleotides: TGCAGCGTTCGACGGGGGTACAATGAGCAGTTCTTC. This gives the protein CSVRRGYNEQFF.

The chain links TRBV20-1 to TRBJ1-2; no firm D call. The CDR3 runs 12 residues. V was clipped by 3 bases and J by 1 base, with 6 bases between them. The germline gives CDR1 DFQATT, CDR2 SNEGSKA (reference sequence). The CDR3 protein is CSASSVNYGYTF. CDR3 nucleotide sequence: TGCAGTGCTAGCTCAGTTAACTATGGCTACACCTTC.

This clonotype was recorded at least ten times. The V and J genes are TRBV20-1 and TRBJ2-7; D call uncertain. Trimming shortened V by 4 bases and J by 0 bases, and 13 bases separated the two germline ends. This CDR3 is 14 amino acids long. Germline V CDR1 and CDR2: DFQATT, SNEGSKA (reference sequence). The CDR3 here is CSAIKTRSSYEQYF. DNA for the CDR3: TGCAGTGCTATAAAGACAAGGAGCTCCTACGAGCAGTACTTC.

This clonotype was counted at least ten times. V and J are TRBV29-1 and TRBJ1-2; no reliable D call. With 2 bases removed from V and 4 bases from J, the gap between germline ends came to 5 bases. CDR1 is SQVTM, CDR2 ANQGSEA, per germline. The length of the CDR3 is 11 residues. CDR3: CSVESAYGYTF. The DNA of the CDR3 is TGCAGCGTTGAATCAGCCTATGGCTACACCTTC.

This clonotype was seen at least ten times. The rearrangement joins TRBV11-2 to TRBJ2-4; D is possibly TRBD2 (6 bases). The V end was cut by 5 bases, the J end by 0 bases, with 20 bases between. From germline, CDR1 is SGHAT and CDR2 FQNNGV. This CDR3 contains 18 residues. CDR3 region: CASSAGTRVGLAKNIQYF. In DNA form, the CDR3 reads TGTGCCAGCAGCGCCGGGACTCGAGTCGGTCTAGCCAAAAACATTCAGTACTTC. Drawing the rest from reference TRBV11-2 and TRBJ2-4, the complete variable domain is EAGVAQSPRYKIIEKRQSVAFWCNPISGHATLYWYQQILGQGPKLLIQFQNNGVVDDSQLPKDRFSAERLKGVDSTLKIQPAKLEDSAVYLCASSAGTRVGLAKNIQYFGAGTRLSVL.

The gene calls are TRBV20-1 and TRBJ2-7; D unclear. Germline CDR1 DFQATT, CDR2 SNEGSKA (reference sequence). CDR3 length equals 12 residues. The ends were cut back, 3 bases at V and 6 bases at J, with 12 bases in the middle. CDR3 sequence reads: CSARPSPAEQYF. CDR3 DNA: TGCAGTGCTAGGCCCAGCCCGGCCGAGCAGTACTTC.

This clonotype was found many times. The chain recombines TRBV20-1 with TRBJ2-5; 8 bases fit TRBD2. J lost 5 bases, V lost 2 bases, and 7 bases had no gene match. Germline lookup yields CDR1 DFQATT and CDR2 SNEGSKA (reference sequence). This CDR3 is 14 amino acids long. The CDR3 DNA is TGCAGTGCTAGACTCGGGGGGGCTCTGGAGACCCAGTACTTC. The encoded protein is CSARLGGALETQYF.

The V gene is TRBV12-3 or TRBV12-4, the J gene TRBJ2-3; 10 bases line up with TRBD2. The CDR3 consists of 15 residues. V shed 4 bases, J shed 3 bases, and the junction held 4 bases outside the gene matches. CDR3 in amino acids: CASSSSGSQTDTQYF. The CDR3 DNA follows: TGTGCCAGCAGTTCTAGCGGGAGCCAGACAGATACGCAGTATTTT.